The rows below give T cell receptor beta chains drawn from one sample of a study of shared clonotypes between healthy human individuals. TCRdb's copy holds only in-frame clones and misses some; the assay was immunoSEQ multiplex PCR. The data show over a million clones, 95% to 97% seen once. The specimen sequenced was naive CD4+ T cells sorted from blood. The receptors here all came from a man aged 30-40 years in good health. Both conserved end residues are part of each CDR3. D genes are given only for firm matches. Rows may omit the clone size; those that give it use once, few, many or a size class.

TRBV28	NA	once	TRBJ1-2	CASRVSGGGYTF	TGTGCCAGCAGAGTATCGGGAGGTGGCTACACCTTC
TRBV7-9	NA	NA	TRBJ2-7	CASSLGGPVRLNYEQYF	TGTGCCAGCAGCTTAGGCGGTCCAGTAAGGCTTAACTACGAGCAGTACTTC
TRBV5-5	TRBD1	NA	TRBJ2-1	CASRSGQGINNEQFF	TGTGCCAGCAGATCGGGACAGGGTATCAACAATGAGCAGTTCTTC
TRBV9	TRBD2	NA	TRBJ2-1	CASSVVQGLAGANEQFF	TGTGCCAGCAGCGTAGTACAGGGGCTAGCGGGAGCCAATGAGCAGTTCTTC
TRBV7-3	TRBD1	NA	TRBJ1-5	CASSEGQGARSNQPQHF	TGTGCCAGCAGCGAGGGACAGGGGGCGCGAAGCAATCAGCCCCAGCATTTT
TRBV18	NA	few	TRBJ1-1	CASSLDGSAQAFF	TGTGCCAGCTCACTAGACGGTTCAGCTCAAGCTTTCTTT
TRBV7-9	TRBD2	NA	TRBJ2-5	CASSLGTGGETQYF	TGTGCCAGCAGCTTAGGGACGGGGGGTGAGACCCAGTACTTC
TRBV14	NA	once	TRBJ2-7	CASSQVVRVKYF	TGTGCCAGCAGCCAAGTGGTCAGGGTAAAGTACTTC
TRBV2	NA	few	TRBJ2-5	CASSEETQYF	TGTGCCAGCAGTGAGGAGACCCAGTACTTC
TRBV7-3	NA	NA	TRBJ1-2	CASSLAVTGYGGYTF	TGTGCCAGCAGCTTAGCCGTAACAGGGTACGGAGGCTACACCTTC
TRBV5-1	TRBD1	few	TRBJ2-2	CATNSDRENTGELFF	TGCGCCACCAATTCGGACAGGGAAAACACCGGGGAGCTGTTTTTT
TRBV18	TRBD2	NA	TRBJ2-7	CASSPLGAGAWEQYF	TGTGCCAGCTCACCGTTGGGAGCGGGAGCCTGGGAGCAGTACTTC
TRBV11-2	NA	NA	TRBJ2-3	CASSLGVNVGNTQYF	TGTGCCAGCAGCTTAGGGGTGAACGTTGGAAATACGCAGTATTTT
TRBV5-1	TRBD1	NA	TRBJ2-7	CASSWGQGGNEQYF	TGCGCCAGCAGCTGGGGACAAGGGGGCAACGAGCAGTACTTC
TRBV6-1	NA	NA	TRBJ2-2	CASRLETRTGELFF	TGTGCCAGCAGGCTCGAAACTCGTACCGGGGAGCTGTTTTTT
TRBV11-2	TRBD2	NA	TRBJ2-2	CASSLTSGRFGGELFF	TGTGCCAGCAGCTTGACTAGCGGGAGGTTCGGCGGGGAGCTGTTTTTT
TRBV10-3	NA	NA	TRBJ2-5	CAISEGVETQYF	TGTGCCATCAGCGAAGGAGTGGAGACCCAGTACTTC
TRBV10-3	NA	NA	TRBJ2-3	CAISESTRDVTDTQYF	TGTGCCATCAGTGAGTCCACTCGGGACGTTACAGATACGCAGTATTTT